These 18 T cell receptor beta chains were sequenced from one sample in a study of T cell responses to AZD1222 COVID-19 vaccine. Data came from immunoSEQ multiplex PCR; TCRdb stores just in-frame clones and leaves some out. Of roughly 100,000 clones listed, roughly nine tenths are singletons. Source: peripheral blood, taken 28 days after the second AZD1222 dose. These receptors were taken from an adult who received the AZD1222 COVID-19 vaccine.

V is TRBV7-2 and J is TRBJ2-1; D might be TRBD2 (6 bases). V was trimmed by 1 base and J by 9 bases, leaving 22 bases between them. Germline V gene data show CDR1 as SGHTA and CDR2 as FQGNSA. The CDR3 is 17 amino acids. Here the CDR3 reads CASSLGLSGRPDGEQFF. The CDR3 DNA reads as TGTGCCAGCAGCTTAGGTTTGAGCGGGCGCCCCGACGGTGAGCAGTTCTTC.

The chain employs TRBV5-5 and TRBJ1-5; 8 positions agree with TRBD1. The CDR3 extends over 17 amino acids. Germline CDR1 reads SGHKS; CDR2 reads YYEKEE (reference sequence). Losses at the gene ends were 2 bases for V and 2 bases for J; bases not matched to a gene: 9. The CDR3 DNA sequence: TGTGCCAGCAGCTTAAGGCAGGGGGCGGGTGGCAATCAGCCCCAGCATTTT. Its translation: CASSLRQGAGGNQPQHF.

This rearrangement joins TRBV6-5 to TRBJ1-5; no clear D gene. The CDR3 length is 13 residues. CDR1 and CDR2 from the germline V gene are MNHEY and SVGAGI. V was clipped by 5 bases and J by 7 bases, with 12 bases between them. Here the CDR3 reads CASSLTVGQPQHF. DNA for the CDR3: TGTGCCAGCAGTCTCACTGTGGGACAGCCCCAGCATTTT.

This chain connects TRBV9 to TRBJ2-3; no firm D call. CDR3 length equals 12 residues. V was shortened by 0 bases and J by 5 bases, with 4 bases between the two germline ends. CDR1 and CDR2 (germline): SGDLS, YYNGEE. The CDR3 coding sequence is TGTGCCAGCAGCGTAGGTATAGATACGCAGTATTTT. This sequence encodes CASSVGIDTQYF. The full variable domain, rest sourced from reference TRBV9 and TRBJ2-3, is DSGVTQTPKHLITATGQRVTLRCSPRSGDLSVYWYQQSLDQGLQFLIQYYNGEERAKGNILERFSAQQFPDLHSELNLSSLELGDSALYFCASSVGIDTQYFGPGTRLTVL.

The rearrangement joins TRBV6-5 to TRBJ2-7; a possible D gene is TRBD1 (5 bases). Trimming pared 2 bases from V and 4 bases from J, leaving 12 bases between. The CDR3 spans 14 residues. Germline V gene lookup returns CDR1 MNHEY and CDR2 SVGAGI. The DNA for the CDR3 is TGTGCCAGCAGTTACGCCAGGGAATATTACGAGCAGTACTTC. Translation gives CASSYAREYYEQYF.

This clone was seen only a few times. The chain joins TRBV5-4 to TRBJ2-5; TRBD2 aligns across 12 bases. The germline gives CDR1 SGHNT, CDR2 YYREEE (reference sequence). Losses at the gene ends were 1 base for V and 2 bases for J; bases not matched to a gene: 3. The CDR3 is 16 residues long. The CDR3 DNA reads as TGTGCCAGCAGCTTGACTAGCGGGAGGAGACAAGAGACCCAGTACTTC. Translating it yields CASSLTSGRRQETQYF.

The CDR3 nucleotides read TGTGCCAGCAGTTTAGACAGGGCCACTGAAGCTTTCTTT. Its protein product is CASSLDRATEAFF. The V and J genes are TRBV6-5 and TRBJ1-1; 7 bases map to TRBD1. This CDR3 comprises 13 residues. The germline V gene encodes CDR1 MNHEY and CDR2 SVGAGI. With 4 bases clipped from V and 4 bases from J, the junction kept 3 bases outside the gene matches.

This clone was seen just once. This chain connects TRBV7-9 to TRBJ1-2, with D uncertain. V was shortened by 5 bases and J by 3 bases, with 7 bases between the two germline ends. The CDR3 runs to 12 residues. Germline CDR1 SEHNR, CDR2 FQNEAQ (reference sequence). The DNA of the CDR3 is TGTGCCAGCAGCCCCCGGGACTATGGCTACACCTTC. As protein: CASSPRDYGYTF. The entire variable domain, with the rest obtained from reference TRBV7-9 and TRBJ1-2, is as follows: DTGVSQNPRHKITKRGQNVTFRCDPISEHNRLYWYRQTLGQGPEFLTYFQNEAQLEKSRLLSDRFSAERPKGSFSTLEIQRTEQGDSAMYLCASSPRDYGYTFGSGTRLTVV.

The gene calls are TRBV5-5 and TRBJ1-4, with 10 bases matching TRBD1. Per the germline V gene, CDR1 is SGHKS and CDR2 is YYEKEE (reference sequence). Unmatched junction bases numbered 3, after V lost 6 bases and J lost 7 bases. This CDR3 is built from 13 residues. DNA for the CDR3: TGTGCCAGCACCAGGGACAGGGGTGAAAAACTGTTTTTT. Translated, it gives CASTRDRGEKLFF.

V usage is TRBV2 and J usage is TRBJ2-1; no clear D gene. The CDR3 extends over 13 amino acids. Trimming removed 0 bases from V and 8 bases from J, with 8 bases in between. Per the germline V gene, CDR1 is SNHLY and CDR2 is FYNNEI. The CDR3 DNA follows: TGTGCCAGCAGTGAAGCGGTAGGGTATGAGCAGTTCTTC. This translates into CASSEAVGYEQFF.

The chain is built from TRBV7-2 and TRBJ2-7; TRBD2 matches at 9 bases. Germline trimming cut 5 bases from V and 7 bases from J; bases unmatched to any gene: 12. The CDR3 contains 15 residues. CDR1 and CDR2 from the germline V gene are SGHTA and FQGNSA. This chain's CDR3 is CASSPQVAGVGEQYF. CDR3 DNA: TGTGCCAGCAGCCCCCAAGTAGCGGGAGTCGGTGAGCAGTACTTC.

This clone was counted a few times. The V and J genes are TRBV5-5 and TRBJ2-2; perhaps D is TRBD1 or TRBD2 (5 bases each). With 0 bases removed from V and 4 bases from J, the gap between germline ends came to 13 bases. The CDR3 consists of 16 residues. Germline values: CDR1 SGHKS, CDR2 YYEKEE (reference sequence). The DNA for the CDR3 is TGTGCCAGCAGCTTGGGCGTCAGGGCGGGCACCGGGGAGCTGTTTTTT. Translated: CASSLGVRAGTGELFF. Combining the CDR3 with reference TRBV5-5 and TRBJ2-2 gives the whole variable domain DAGVTQSPTHLIKTRGQQVTLRCSPISGHKSVSWYQQVLGQGPQFIFQYYEKEERGRGNFPDRFSARQFPNYSSELNVNALLLGDSALYLCASSLGVRAGTGELFFGEGSRLTVL.

A few counts support this clone. This chain links TRBV7-8 with TRBJ2-7; 7 bases match TRBD1. The junction had 15 bases not matched to a gene; V was cut back by 4 bases and J by 3 bases. Looked up from germline, CDR1 is SGHVS and CDR2 is FQNEAQ. The CDR3 extends over 17 amino acids. The CDR3 spells CASSSAIGTAVSYEQYF. CDR3 DNA sequence: TGTGCCAGCAGCTCCGCAATAGGGACAGCCGTGAGCTACGAGCAGTACTTC.

The rearrangement uses TRBV27 and TRBJ2-7; D is unclear. V lost 8 bases and J lost 5, with 13 bases in between. The V gene's germline CDR1 is MNHEY and CDR2 SMNVEV (reference sequence). The CDR3 spans 12 residues. The CDR3 protein is CASGPLGHEQYF. The CDR3 DNA follows: TGTGCCAGCGGACCCTTAGGCCACGAGCAGTACTTC.

The gene calls are TRBV28 and TRBJ1-4; D ambiguous. Germline lookup yields CDR1 MDHEN and CDR2 SYDVKM. V dropped 2 bases and J dropped 8 bases, with 15 bases sitting between them. The CDR3 consists of 15 residues. Here the CDR3 reads CASSLRLGGSEKLFF. As DNA, the CDR3 is TGTGCCAGCAGTTTACGTCTCGGCGGGTCCGAAAAACTGTTTTTT.

CDR3 sequence reads: CASSPLLKTSGSRNEQFF. The CDR3 DNA follows: TGTGCCAGCTCACCACTACTTAAGACTAGCGGGAGTCGCAATGAGCAGTTCTTC. The chain uses TRBV18 and TRBJ2-1; 12 positions match TRBD2. V lost 1 base to trimming and J lost 6 bases; unmatched junction nucleotides: 10. CDR3 size: 18 residues. The germline gives CDR1 KGHSH, CDR2 LQKENI.

V gene TRBV6-5 combines with J gene TRBJ2-1; D is possibly TRBD2 (7 bases). This CDR3 contains 15 residues. Germline V CDR1 and CDR2: MNHEY, SVGAGI. V lost 0 bases and J 8 bases, leaving 14 bases between the germline ends. The chain's CDR3 is CASSYSGSGGHEQFF. In DNA, the CDR3 is TGTGCCAGCAGTTACTCGGGGTCCGGGGGGCATGAGCAGTTCTTC.

The chain joins TRBV12-3 or TRBV12-4 to TRBJ1-2; D is undetermined. CDR3 length equals 12 residues. The V gene lost 2 bases and the J gene lost 5 bases, with 6 bases spanning the gap. The CDR3 protein is CASSLRKYGYTF. The CDR3 nucleotides are TGTGCCAGCAGTTTAAGGAAATATGGCTACACCTTC.